This T cell receptor beta chain stems from a study of shared clonotypes between healthy human individuals (dated by TCRdb to the early 2020s). With regard to the full study: The cohort comprised a couple of women and a few men aged 18 to 49 years. Blood TCR repertoires of a handful of healthy adults were deeply sequenced to estimate repertoire size and the extent of clonotype sharing between individuals. Each donor's leukapheresis produced roughly between roughly 0.94 and 9.5 billion PBMCs. Different laboratories and diverse techniques were used to prepare libraries and sequence TCR repertoires, to increase sequencing depth and limit assay-specific biases. For each donor, three plates each were used for CD4 naive and CD4 memory, two plates were used for CD8 naive, and one plate was used for CD8 memory.

As concerns this clone: This clone's antigen is unknown. Per-nucleotide qualities are absent, and no much larger clonotype sits a single base away.

The investigation overall reported the following: Sampling was restricted to blood, and TCR repertoires in tissue are likely to differ from TCR repertoires in blood. The genetic and exposure-history diversity represented was limited by the small number of donors. Compared with non-shared clonotypes, the clonotypes found in all four sorted-subset donors had higher generation probabilities. Across four donors, around 5.4% of naive CD4, approximately 4% of naive CD8, approximately 2.5% of memory CD4, and about 0.44% of memory CD8 clonotypes were shared. Pairwise subsampling led to the expectation that sequencing depth would affect the degree of clonotype sharing among donors. Even with the large sequencing depth, rarefaction of the sorted-subset datasets indicated that sequencing was incomplete. Estimated clonotype richness was generally larger for naive than for memory subsets.

V has 5 bases trimmed and J has 3 bases trimmed; junction bases matching no gene number 16. The CDR3 measures 20 amino acids from cysteine to phenylalanine. The kept DNA is CDR3 alone, 60 bases in frame from the first base. The germline V gene (reference sequence) gives CDR1 as LNHDA and CDR2 as SQIVND. CD8 naive samples were CD45RO-negative cells positively selected for CCR7, giving a CD45RA+CCR7+ population that excluded TemRA cells. Healthy HIV-negative adults with no recently reported acute infections or vaccinations were included as donors. Every donor was a Caucasian adult residing in Nashville, Tennessee, USA. Blood was collected by leukapheresis, and PBMCs were isolated by Ficoll-Histopaque density gradient centrifugation and then cryopreserved in liquid nitrogen vapor phase. Purity and quantity of every magnetically sorted T cell population were checked by analytical flow cytometry. From each sorted fraction, genomic DNA was isolated and quantified by UV absorbance on a Nanodrop 2000c.

TCR CDR3 regions were amplified from genomic DNA by multiplex PCR using the deep immunoSEQ assay. Genomic DNA extracted from each cell subset was distributed evenly over all wells of several immunoSEQ 96-well plates, and each plate served as one replicate. For sorted subsets, each replicate PCR was loaded with approximately 190 ng genomic DNA, equivalent to 30,000 or so T cell genomes. The purified libraries were quantified using a Qubit 3.0 fluorometer, sized with a Bioanalyzer 2100, and then quantified again using the KAPA Library Quantification kit. Each immunoSEQ 96-well plate was sequenced on its own single-read 150-cycle Illumina NextSeq 550 flow cell. Under the source paper's analysis protocol: The immunoSEQ output contained only junctional sequences without quality scores, so filtering could not match that applied to full-length reads. Sequences were annotated with PyIR, a Python wrapper for IgBLAST v1.9, and V/J genes and CDR3 were assigned using IMGT germline references. Reads with weak V/J assignments (E-value above 1e-6), missing CDR3, stop codons, out-of-frame junctions, or ambiguous translated residues were removed. A V3J clonotype was defined by an identical inferred V gene, J gene, and CDR3 amino acid sequence. The percentage overlap between two repertoires was calculated by dividing the number of shared unique clonotypes by the size of the smaller repertoire. Three approaches were used to assess repertoire richness: RTK rarefaction, the Chao1 estimator, and Recon v2.1 estimates of unobserved clonotypes. Generation probabilities for all TCRbeta clonotypes obtained by the gDNA method from several donors were computed using OLGA. The immuneACCESS repertoire file appears here via TCRdb, limited to in-frame rearrangements. These files lack a portion of the clones; in checked studies, under half of the deficit traces to unresolved V genes, and the cause of the others is not known. The V and J calls and clone size come from that table; D and trimming were worked out from the DNA. Counted in this sample were 450,000 to 700,000 clones; about 95% of them appeared once. Of the sample, 0.11% falls within the top ten clones.

Sequences were obtained from naive CD8+ T cells sorted from blood. The cell subset or site tag for this specimen amounts to: CD45RA+CCR7+. This receptor was taken from a woman in her twenties or thirties in good health. The sequence is built from TRBV19 and TRBJ2-2, with 12 bases matching TRBD2. CDR3 loop: CASSSRGQLAGGWDTGELFF. The DNA sequence is as follows: TGTGCCAGTAGTTCACGGGGGCAACTAGCGGGAGGATGGGACACCGGGGAGCTGTTTTTT.